These T cell receptor beta chains were read from a single sample in a study of blood T cell repertoires in COVID-19. Profiled with immunoSEQ multiplex PCR; TCRdb holds only in-frame clones, not every one. The sample has roughly 380,000 clones; around nine tenths are singletons. Sequenced input: peripheral blood. These receptors came from a woman in her thirties or forties with COVID-19, enrolled during active disease. Both conserved end residues are part of each CDR3. A D gene is named only where the DNA matches it firmly. Clone sizes are given selectively: once, few, many, or a class where the clone is expanded.

TGTGCCAGCAGCTTATTTGGGACAGAGAATTCACCCCTCCACTTT	CASSLFGTENSPLHF	TRBD1	TRBJ1-6	NA	TRBV7-9
TGTGCCAGCAGTTCACTCGTCCCGGGGGAGACCCAGTACTTC	CASSSLVPGETQYF	NA	TRBJ2-5	NA	TRBV6-2/TRBV6-3
TGCGCCAGCTTGCCTGACAGGGTCTTATCCTACGAGCAGTACTTC	CASLPDRVLSYEQYF	TRBD1	TRBJ2-7	NA	TRBV4-3
TGTGCCAGCAGCTTACCTCAGGGGGCCCTACAATATAGCAATCAGCCCCAGCATTTT	CASSLPQGALQYSNQPQHF	TRBD1	TRBJ1-5	NA	TRBV5-8
TGTGCCAGCAGCACTTCCCTATATAATTCACCCCTCCACTTT	CASSTSLYNSPLHF	NA	TRBJ1-6	NA	TRBV7-3
TGTGCCAGCTCACCGGAACAGGGCGATGTTACCGGGGAGCTGTTTTTT	CASSPEQGDVTGELFF	NA	TRBJ2-2	NA	TRBV18
TGTGCCAGCAGTTTAACACAGGGGATTGGTACTGAAGCTTTCTTT	CASSLTQGIGTEAFF	TRBD1	TRBJ1-1	NA	TRBV6-6
TGTGCCAGCAGCTTAGATACTACCGGGGAGCTGTTTTTT	CASSLDTTGELFF	NA	TRBJ2-2	NA	TRBV7-9
TGTGCCAGCAGCCCGGGGGTAGCTAACTATGGCTACACCTTC	CASSPGVANYGYTF	NA	TRBJ1-2	NA	TRBV7-2
TGTGCCAGCAGCCACGGACTAACCTACGAGCAGTACTTC	CASSHGLTYEQYF	NA	TRBJ2-7	once	TRBV11-3
TGTGCCAGCAGCCGGACAGGGGGGAATCAGCCCCAGCATTTT	CASSRTGGNQPQHF	TRBD1	TRBJ1-5	NA	TRBV3-1/TRBV3-2
TGTGCCAGCTCACCACCCGCAGGGGCGATCAACTATGGCTACACCTTC	CASSPPAGAINYGYTF	NA	TRBJ1-2	NA	TRBV18
TGTGCCAGCAGCCCTCGTTTGGGGACAGGGGCTACTCTTGGGGCCAACGTCCTGACTTTC	CASSPRLGTGATLGANVLTF	NA	TRBJ2-6	few	TRBV21-1
TGTGCCAGCAGATCCGGGACAGGGGTGATGACCGGGGAGCTGTTTTTT	CASRSGTGVMTGELFF	TRBD1	TRBJ2-2	NA	TRBV6-6
TGTGCCTGGGGCAGGGGATCACCCCTCCACTTT	CAWGRGSPLHF	NA	TRBJ1-6	NA	TRBV30
TGTGCCAGCATTGGAGGGAGGAATGAAAAACTGTTTTTT	CASIGGRNEKLFF	NA	TRBJ1-4	NA	TRBV28
TGTGCCAGCAGCCAAGCCCCTTTCCCGGGAGTCGCCTATAGCAATCAGCCCCAGCATTTT	CASSQAPFPGVAYSNQPQHF	NA	TRBJ1-5	NA	TRBV14
TGTGCCAGCAGGCGACAAACGGGACAGGGGAATTCACCCCTCCACTTT	CASRRQTGQGNSPLHF	TRBD1	TRBJ1-6	NA	TRBV28
TGTGCCAGCAGCCCCAGGGGCTTTGGGGCTGAAGCTTTCTTT	CASSPRGFGAEAFF	NA	TRBJ1-1	NA	TRBV7-3
TGTGCCAGCAGCGTAGCTGCCAGCGCCCAAGAGACCCAGTACTTC	CASSVAASAQETQYF	NA	TRBJ2-5	NA	TRBV9
TGTGCCAGCAGCTCCCGAAAAACAGCCGTCGGAGATACGCAGTATTTT	CASSSRKTAVGDTQYF	NA	TRBJ2-3	NA	TRBV7-3
TGTGCCAGCAGTGCCGGCCCAGCGAAAGTCAATCAGCCCCAGCATTTT	CASSAGPAKVNQPQHF	NA	TRBJ1-5	NA	TRBV2
TGTGCCAGCACCAAGGGAACAGGGATCACCACCTTC	CASTKGTGITTF	NA	TRBJ1-2	NA	TRBV12-3/TRBV12-4
TGTGCCAGTAGTTGGTCAGGCCCCCCCACCACAGATACGCAGTATTTT	CASSWSGPPTTDTQYF	NA	TRBJ2-3	NA	TRBV19
TGTGCCAGCATGCGGGGCTTAAACTACGAGCAGTACTTC	CASMRGLNYEQYF	NA	TRBJ2-7	once	TRBV27
TGTGCCACGGGGACCGGGGAGCTGTTTTTT	CATGTGELFF	NA	TRBJ2-2	NA	TRBV6-5
TGCGCCAGCAGCCCTTGGGGGTCAACAACCCCGGAGACAGGGTACAATGAGCAGTTCTTC	CASSPWGSTTPETGYNEQFF	TRBD1	TRBJ2-1	NA	TRBV5-1
TGTGCCAGCAGCACACGGACGGCGGGGGGTGAAAAACTGTTTTTT	CASSTRTAGGEKLFF	NA	TRBJ1-4	once	TRBV28
TGTGCCAGCAGCTTAAAGACAGGAGCTCAGCCCCAGCATTTT	CASSLKTGAQPQHF	NA	TRBJ1-5	NA	TRBV7-2
TGTGCCACCAGCCTTATGACTGGCCTAGATACGCAGTATTTT	CATSLMTGLDTQYF	NA	TRBJ2-3	NA	TRBV15
TGTGCCAGCAGCCGGGGAGGCCGGAGCTACGAGCAGTACTTC	CASSRGGRSYEQYF	NA	TRBJ2-7	once	TRBV6-5
TGTGCCAGCAGATTAGTACAGGGGGCCAACACTGAAGCTTTCTTT	CASRLVQGANTEAFF	TRBD1	TRBJ1-1	NA	TRBV27
TGTGCCAGTAGTACCGGTACAACTAATGAAAAACTGTTTTTT	CASSTGTTNEKLFF	NA	TRBJ1-4	NA	TRBV19
TGTGCCAGCAGCTCCCGGGGAGCCACTGAAGCTTTCTTT	CASSSRGATEAFF	NA	TRBJ1-1	NA	TRBV7-9
TGTGCCAGCAGCTCCGGACTGAGCTTGAACACTGAAGCTTTCTTT	CASSSGLSLNTEAFF	NA	TRBJ1-1	NA	TRBV13
TGTGCCAGTTCGAGGGCGACAGGGTGGTCCGGGGAGCTGTTTTTT	CASSRATGWSGELFF	TRBD1	TRBJ2-2	NA	TRBV9
TGTGCCTGGAGCAGAGGGGGTCGGGCAGGGAGGAACACTGAAGCTTTCTTT	CAWSRGGRAGRNTEAFF	NA	TRBJ1-1	NA	TRBV30
TGCGCCAGCAGCTTGAACCCCGGGAATCAGCCCCAGCATTTT	CASSLNPGNQPQHF	NA	TRBJ1-5	NA	TRBV5-1
TGTGCCAGCAGCTTGGAACCGGGAAAGTTCCCAGATACGCAGTATTTT	CASSLEPGKFPDTQYF	NA	TRBJ2-3	NA	TRBV5-4
TGTGCCAGCAGCTCCCTTCGAGGAGTTATGAACACTGAAGCTTTCTTT	CASSSLRGVMNTEAFF	NA	TRBJ1-1	NA	TRBV11-1
TGCGCCAGCGGCGAGAACAGGGAGACCCAGTACTTC	CASGENRETQYF	NA	TRBJ2-5	NA	TRBV5-1
TGCGCCAGCAGCCAAGTATACGGACAGCACTATGGCTACACCTTC	CASSQVYGQHYGYTF	NA	TRBJ1-2	NA	TRBV4-1
TGTGCCAGCACAAAAGCGACAGGGACGAACACCGGGGAGCTGTTTTTT	CASTKATGTNTGELFF	TRBD1	TRBJ2-2	NA	TRBV7-9
TGTGCCAGCAGCTTTACAGGGATGAACACTGAAGCTTTCTTT	CASSFTGMNTEAFF	NA	TRBJ1-1	NA	TRBV7-9
TGTGCCAGCAGCTTAGGGGTAGTGAGTGATGAAAAACTGTTTTTT	CASSLGVVSDEKLFF	NA	TRBJ1-4	once	TRBV5-5
TGTGCCAGCAGCGGAGGGGCCACCATATATTTT	CASSGGATIYF	NA	TRBJ1-3	NA	TRBV5-4
TGTGCCAGCAGTTTATACAGAGATAATGAGCAGTTCTTC	CASSLYRDNEQFF	NA	TRBJ2-1	NA	TRBV12-3/TRBV12-4
TGTGCCATCAGTGCTCACACTGAAGCTTTCTTT	CAISAHTEAFF	NA	TRBJ1-1	NA	TRBV10-3
TGTGCCAGTAGTATTCCCAGCAGGGAGGTCACTGAAGCTTTCTTT	CASSIPSREVTEAFF	NA	TRBJ1-1	NA	TRBV19
TGTGCCATGCGGACAGAGAACTCCTACGAGCAGTACTTC	CAMRTENSYEQYF	NA	TRBJ2-7	NA	TRBV10-3
TGTGCCACCAGTGATTGGAGGGACCGAACTAATACGCAGTATTTT	CATSDWRDRTNTQYF	NA	TRBJ2-3	once	TRBV24-1
TGTGCTACGTTAGGGGGCGCTTATAGCAATCAGCCCCAGCATTTT	CATLGGAYSNQPQHF	TRBD1	TRBJ1-5	NA	TRBV19
TGTGCCAGCCCCGGGTCGGTCCAAGAGACCCAGTACTTC	CASPGSVQETQYF	NA	TRBJ2-5	NA	TRBV19
TGCGCCAGCACCCTCCCTCAGGGACTAGCGGGCCAGGGACGGACCAATGAGCAGTTCTTC	CASTLPQGLAGQGRTNEQFF	TRBD2	TRBJ2-1	NA	TRBV10-1
TGTGCCAGCGGAAAGCGACAGATTGGCTACACCTTC	CASGKRQIGYTF	NA	TRBJ1-2	NA	TRBV7-2